A single sample is the source of the 24 T cell receptor beta chains below, sequenced in a study of blood T cell repertoires in COVID-19. Sequencing used immunoSEQ multiplex PCR; TCRdb keeps in-frame clones, though not all of them. This sample has over 65,000 clones, with about 81% found just once. The sample comprised peripheral blood. The receptor source for this set is a human donor in a cohort sampled during active COVID-19.

The V and J genes are TRBV28 and TRBJ1-1; D is perhaps TRBD1 (5 bases). CDR1 and CDR2 (germline): MDHEN, SYDVKM. The CDR3 has 12 residues. The V end was cut by 4 bases, the J end by 11 bases, with 14 bases between. CDR3 protein: CASSSGLLWAFF. In DNA, the CDR3 is TGTGCCAGCAGTTCGGGACTTCTTTGGGCTTTCTTT.

J is TRBJ1-2 and V is TRBV25-1; D may be TRBD1 (6 bases). Germline V gives CDR1 MGHDK, CDR2 SYGVNS. The V end was cut by 5 bases, the J end by 4 bases, with 14 bases between. CDR3 length: 14 residues. CDR3 amino acids: CASSTWDNFYGYTF. For the CDR3, the DNA is TGTGCCAGCAGTACGTGGGACAATTTCTATGGCTACACCTTC.

The rearrangement links TRBV14 to TRBJ2-7, with 10 bases matching TRBD2. The germline gives CDR1 SGHDN, CDR2 FVKESK. J lost 1 base, V lost 4 bases, and 1 base had no gene match. There are 14 residues in the CDR3. The CDR3 region has the DNA TGTGCCAGCAGCCGGACTAGCGGTTCCTACGAGCAGTACTTC. It translates to CASSRTSGSYEQYF.

The rearrangement uses TRBV28 and TRBJ1-2, with 7 bases identical to TRBD1. CDR1 MDHEN and CDR2 SYDVKM come from the germline V gene. J gave up 10 bases and V 5 bases, and 7 bases lay outside the gene matches. CDR3 size: 12 residues. This CDR3 is CASSQGQTDYTF. The CDR3 coding sequence is TGTGCCAGCAGTCAGGGACAGACAGACTACACCTTC.

This chain's CDR3 is CASSLWDLRGRSQETQYF. DNA of the CDR3: TGTGCCAGCAGTTTATGGGACCTCAGGGGGCGGTCCCAAGAGACCCAGTACTTC. The chain joins TRBV28 to TRBJ2-5; TRBD1 aligns across 8 bases. The J segment lost 1 base and the V segment lost 0 bases, leaving 10 bases of the junction unmatched. Looked up from germline, CDR1 is MDHEN and CDR2 is SYDVKM. This CDR3 spans 18 amino acids. The full variable domain, in which reference TRBV28 and TRBJ2-5 provide the parts outside the CDR3, is DVKVTQSSRYLVKRTGEKVFLECVQDMDHENMFWYRQDPGLGLRLIYFSYDVKMKEKGDIPEGYSVSREKKERFSLILESASTNQTSMYLCASSLWDLRGRSQETQYFGPGTRLLVL.

V gene TRBV6-5 combines with J gene TRBJ1-2; D call uncertain. The CDR3 length is 13 residues. V lost 6 bases, J lost 0 bases, and 8 bases lay in between. Germline assignment: CDR1 MNHEY and CDR2 SVGAGI. The CDR3 DNA follows: TGTGCCAGCAGCGGGTTTACTAACTATGGCTACACCTTC. This encodes CASSGFTNYGYTF.

The chain has TRBV5-1 and TRBJ1-2; 8 bases match TRBD1. CDR1 SGHRS and CDR2 YFSETQ come from the germline V gene. CDR3 size: 17 residues. V lost 4 bases and J lost 5; bases outside the gene matches: 16. CDR3: CASSRDRGTGLQYGYTF. CDR3 nucleotide sequence: TGCGCCAGCAGCAGAGACAGGGGAACAGGGCTTCAGTATGGCTACACCTTC.

The chain is built from TRBV6-5 and TRBJ2-7; 8 positions agree with TRBD1. Germline V gene lookup returns CDR1 MNHEY and CDR2 SVGAGI. The CDR3 contains 13 residues. Unmatched junction bases numbered 5, after V lost 6 bases and J lost 4 bases. CDR3 sequence reads: CASSPTGGYEQYF. DNA of the CDR3: TGTGCCAGCAGCCCAACAGGGGGGTACGAGCAGTACTTC.

The V gene is TRBV6-5, the J gene TRBJ2-1; the D is unclear. The CDR3 runs to 11 residues. CDR1 is MNHEY, CDR2 SVGAGI, per germline. Between the trimmed V and J ends, which lost 4 bases and 8 bases, there was a span of 6 bases. The CDR3 is CASSFRDEQFF. The CDR3 DNA sequence: TGTGCCAGCAGTTTTCGCGATGAGCAGTTCTTC.

The rearrangement uses TRBV27 and TRBJ1-1; 7 positions agree with TRBD1. This CDR3 contains 14 residues. Germline CDR1 MNHEY, CDR2 SMNVEV (reference sequence). Trimming removed 4 bases from V and 1 base from J; junction bases left unmatched: 3. The CDR3 sequence is CASSWGTANTEAFF. CDR3 DNA sequence: TGTGCCAGCAGTTGGGGGACAGCGAACACTGAAGCTTTCTTT.

J is TRBJ2-6 and V is TRBV2; weak D call: TRBD1 (5 bases). CDR1 and CDR2 (germline): SNHLY, FYNNEI. CDR3 length: 13 amino acids. V was shortened by 7 bases and J by 2 bases, with 6 bases between the two germline ends. The CDR3 region is CASKGTGANVLTF. DNA for the CDR3: TGTGCCAGCAAGGGGACTGGGGCCAACGTCCTGACTTTC.

The chain recombines TRBV5-1 with TRBJ2-2, with 8 nucleotides matching TRBD1. The CDR3 runs 18 residues. Germline loops: CDR1 SGHRS, CDR2 YFSETQ. V was pared by 6 bases and J by 0 bases, with 13 bases of the junction left unmatched. The CDR3 sequence: CASTPGQVSFANTGELFF. The CDR3 DNA is TGCGCCAGCACTCCGGGACAGGTGTCGTTCGCGAACACCGGGGAGCTGTTTTTT.

V and J are TRBV19 and TRBJ1-2, with a tentative D call TRBD1 (6 bases). The germline CDR1 and CDR2 sequences are LNHDA and SQIVND (reference sequence). The CDR3 sequence is 15 residues long. Trimming took 7 bases from V and 4 from J, leaving 19 bases between them. The CDR3: CASKATGMVGYGYTF. CDR3 bases: TGTGCCAGTAAGGCCACAGGGATGGTTGGCTATGGCTACACCTTC.

This clone was counted a single time. The chain links TRBV7-9 to TRBJ1-3; D is ambiguous. V dropped 2 bases and J dropped 0 bases, with 5 bases sitting between them. Germline V CDR1 and CDR2: SEHNR, FQNEAQ (reference sequence). CDR3 size: 14 residues. The CDR3 DNA reads as TGTGCCAGCAGCTTAAGGAGCTCTGGAAACACCATATATTTT. It yields the protein CASSLRSSGNTIYF.

J is TRBJ2-7 and V is TRBV6-2 or TRBV6-3, with a tentative D call TRBD2 (5 bases). This CDR3 comprises 15 residues. Germline assignment: CDR1 MNHEY and CDR2 SVGEGT. V was cut by 2 bases and J by 2 bases, with 13 bases left in between. The CDR3, as DNA: TGTGCCAGCAGTTACCCCGGGCGGGTAACCTACGAGCAGTACTTC. It is translated as CASSYPGRVTYEQYF.

The rearrangement links TRBV4-1 to TRBJ1-3; D not resolved. Trimming cost V 2 bases and J 0 bases, with 11 bases left between them. Germline lookup yields CDR1 MGHRA and CDR2 YSYEKL. The CDR3 runs 16 residues. CDR3 amino acids: CASSQLFGVSGNTIYF. The CDR3, as DNA: TGCGCCAGCAGCCAACTATTCGGGGTCTCTGGAAACACCATATATTTT.

The chain links TRBV5-6 to TRBJ1-2; D uncertain. Trimming took 0 bases from V and 7 from J, leaving 10 bases between them. The CDR3 covers 13 residues. Germline values: CDR1 SGHDT, CDR2 YYEEEE. The chain's CDR3 is CASSLESGSGYTF. CDR3 coding DNA: TGTGCCAGCAGCTTGGAGTCGGGGAGTGGCTACACCTTC.

The CDR3 loop reads CASRGTSGSVETQYF. CDR3 nucleotides: TGTGCCAGTAGGGGGACTAGCGGGTCTGTGGAGACCCAGTACTTC. This sequence joins TRBV19 and TRBJ2-5, with 12 bases that match TRBD2. The V gene's germline CDR1 is LNHDA and CDR2 SQIVND (reference sequence). Germline trimming cut 6 bases from V and 5 bases from J; bases unmatched to any gene: 7. CDR3 size: 15 residues.

This clone appeared a few times. J is TRBJ2-5 and V is TRBV10-2; 7 nucleotides align to TRBD2. Germline V gene sequence: CDR1 WSHSY, CDR2 SAAADI. This CDR3 is 15 amino acids long. The V gene end was trimmed by 0 bases and the J gene end by 0 bases; junction bases not matched to a gene: 1. Here the CDR3 reads CASSESGRDQETQYF. In DNA, the CDR3 is TGCGCCAGCAGTGAGTCGGGGAGGGACCAAGAGACCCAGTACTTC.

The V and J genes are TRBV29-1 and TRBJ2-1; TRBD2 agrees at 7 bases. In germline, CDR1 is SQVTM, CDR2 ANQGSEA. The CDR3 spans 17 residues. V lost 3 bases, J lost 3 bases, and 14 bases stayed unmatched. The CDR3 sequence is CSVEWAFGGGDYNEQFF. As DNA, the CDR3 is TGCAGCGTTGAGTGGGCCTTTGGCGGGGGTGACTACAATGAGCAGTTCTTC.

This chain's CDR3 is CASSDDDSPYTF. CDR3 nucleotide sequence: TGTGCCAGCAGTGATGATGACAGCCCTTACACCTTC. V is TRBV2 and J is TRBJ1-2; the D gene is possibly TRBD1 (5 bases). The V end lost 3 bases, the J end lost 11 bases, and 13 bases lay between the germline ends. In germline, CDR1 is SNHLY, CDR2 FYNNEI. The CDR3 loop spans 12 amino acids.

This rearrangement joins TRBV4-3 to TRBJ2-1; 9 bases fit TRBD2. This CDR3 has 18 residues. Trimming at V came to 0 bases and at J to 0 bases, leaving 6 bases not matched to a gene. Germline CDR1 is LGHNA and CDR2 is YSLEER. CDR3 bases: TGCGCCAGCAGCCAAGAACTAGCGGGCCCGAGCTCCTACAATGAGCAGTTCTTC. Protein product: CASSQELAGPSSYNEQFF.

The chain recombines TRBV29-1 with TRBJ2-3, with a possible D match to TRBD2 (6 bases). V was trimmed by 7 bases and J by 4 bases, leaving 18 bases between them. The CDR3 contains 14 residues. Germline CDR1 is SQVTM and CDR2 is ANQGSEA. The CDR3 coding sequence is TGCAGCGCCACGGAGGGCAGTCTTTCAGATACGCAGTATTTT. It is translated as CSATEGSLSDTQYF.

The rearrangement uses TRBV9 and TRBJ2-2, with TRBD1 matching over 11 bases. The CDR3 runs 14 residues. V lost 3 bases, J lost 8 bases, and 3 bases stayed unmatched. From germline, CDR1 is SGDLS and CDR2 YYNGEE. The CDR3 DNA reads TGTGCCAGCAGCGGGACAGGGGGCACAGGGGAGCTGTTTTTT. Translation gives CASSGTGGTGELFF.